This TCR beta chain was recorded in a study of regulatory T cells in long-lasting Graves disease (dated by TCRdb to about 2021). Background for the entire study: In the newly diagnosed Graves' disease group, patients had been taking antithyroid drugs for less than 3 months. Patients with persistent Graves' disease were compared with patients with newly diagnosed Graves' disease using TCR sequencing and RNA sequencing of peripheral blood. A total of around 35 samples were covered by TCR sequencing, comprising around 13 persistent and roughly 20 newly diagnosed Graves' disease patients. The study was registered as a clinical trial and conducted in China.

The library came from multiplex PCR. Sequencing was carried out with an Illumina HiSeq 4000. CDR3 regions were amplified by Arm-PCR with iRepertoire HTBI primers to construct TCR beta libraries. Before sequencing, the PCR products underwent gel purification. On the study's bioinformatics: Gene usage analysis of CDR3 amino acid clonotypes used the 60 to 80 TRBV and 12 to 15 TRBJ segments found across samples. Filtered high-quality paired reads were merged into contigs using COPE and FqMerger. BLAST was used to align contigs to IMGT TRBV, TRBD and TRBJ reference genes, with CDR3 defined following IMGT. Any clonotype with a frequency above 0.1% was classified as a highly expanded clone. Repertoire diversity was measured by Shannon entropy, and V-J evenness by the Gini coefficient. A clonotype was considered public if more than one individual shared it. Starting from the raw public reads, TCRdb applied fastp trimming at Q25, assembled clones with MiXCR and retained in-frame beta chains. A single entry per CDR3 protein holds the most common genes and DNA from its merged rows. The V and J calls were not made by the authors but by TCRdb's processing. Recorded for this sample are about 470,000 distinct CDR3 sequences; 14% to 15% of them occurred a single time. The ten largest clones take up 16% of the sample.

A few counts support this clonotype. The antigen it binds to is not known. There are no base qualities to consult, and no much larger clone falls within one base. Read against the paper, the sample's time point label means: newly diagnosed GD, antithyroid drugs for less than 3 months. For both TCR sequencing and RNA sequencing, RNA was extracted from PBMCs using TRIzol. The diagnosis of Graves' disease followed American Thyroid Association guidelines. Patients were recruited from an endocrinology department in Xi'an, China. Each patient gave about 9.1 milliliters of peripheral blood, collected in an EDTA anticoagulant tube. Ficoll Paque Plus density gradient separation was used to isolate PBMCs, and no additional T cell sorting was done. RNA quality was checked with an Agilent 2100 Bioanalyzer and agarose gel, and concentration with a NanoDrop 2000. CDR1 and CDR2 (KGHSH, LQKENI) derive from the germline V gene. V gives up 3 bases and J gives up 4 bases, and the segment between their germline ends measures 12 bases. Including cysteine and phenylalanine, the CDR3 has 15 amino acids. The entry retains the CDR3 DNA only, 45 bases that are in frame from base 1.

What the authors observed across the whole study: Lower TCR Shannon entropy and fewer highly expanded clones were observed in persistent Graves' disease patients than in newly diagnosed patients, which suggested clonal expansion. The small sample size was acknowledged by the authors as a limitation that may reduce accuracy. Preferential use of TRBV28, TRBJ1-2 and TRBJ2-5 was observed in persistent disease, whereas TRBV20-1 and TRBJ2-1 were favored in newly diagnosed disease. Only the TCR beta chain was sequenced and analyzed. Persistent patients shared more public clonotypes among themselves (roughly 2,700) than newly diagnosed patients did (roughly 920). Because the primary lesion, thyroid tissue, could not be accessed, the study looked at peripheral blood alone.

This same sample was also taken into another study, of T cells in Graves' hyperthyroidism and ophthalmopathy. Reported in the second study: Stable Graves' hyperthyroidism was defined as no progression to ophthalmopathy during 18 months of follow-up. Hyperthyroidism patients were newly diagnosed, with disease duration under 2 months, and aged 18 to 65 years. The study excluded patients with uncontrolled infections, other autoimmune diseases, pregnancy or lactation. Clinical symptoms, serum thyroxine and TRAb, thyroid ultrasound, and orbital computed tomography formed the basis for the diagnoses. For the first round of RT-PCR on the TCR CDR3, the HTBI primer set was used together with the Qiagen OneStep RT-PCR kit. Most expanded thyroid clonotypes (frequency above 0.001) were also detected in blood, a finding suggesting that blood repertoires may reflect thyroid immune responses. Ophthalmopathy was separated from stable hyperthyroidism by a 13 V-J signature model, with around 90% sensitivity and roughly 84% specificity obtained in cross-validation and 80%/75% obtained in testing. In validation, the model predicted progression to ophthalmopathy with roughly 70% sensitivity and 72% to 75% specificity, a median of 6.5 months before onset. TCR V-J signatures able to tell the groups apart were searched for in a discovery cohort of 100 or so patients, of whom over 40 had Graves' ophthalmopathy and 55 to 65 had stable Graves' hyperthyroidism. Whether ophthalmopathy could be predicted prospectively was tested in an independent validation cohort made up of fewer than 20 hyperthyroidism patients plus 17 patients who later progressed to ophthalmopathy. The 90 or so discovery patients were randomly split 7:3 into training and test sets. The study also compared thyroid tissue and blood T-cell repertoires from more than 5 Graves' hyperthyroidism patients. After sampling, hyperthyroidism patients received methimazole starting at 30 mg daily, and ophthalmopathy patients received high-dose intravenous methylprednisolone. Libraries were constructed in a second round of multiplex PCR, after which size selection and purification were carried out. Sequencing of the libraries was done on an Illumina HiSeq2000 using paired-end 100 bp reads. SOAPnuke was used to process the raw data, removing reads that contained adapters or uncalled bases, had a mean Phred below 15, or lacked an exact match to the constant primer or identifier. High-quality paired reads were merged using COPE v1.2.5, and each unique nucleotide sequence was defined as a clonotype. MiTCR v1.1 was used to align the clonotypes against IMGT TRBV, TRBD and TRBJ reference segments. Only V-J combinations with frequency above 0.0001, covering roughly 99% of repertoires, were analysed. A TCS score was defined as the ratio between F50 (clonal expansion) and ExV (chaos), using BLOSUM62-based TCRdist between CDR3 peptides within each V-J. Welch's t-statistics and random forest reduced some 510 V-J features to some 14, which were used in a naive Bayes classifier (R e1071). No statistical method was used to fix the sample size in advance, and group allocation was not hidden from the investigators. The paper describes TCR Vbeta CDR3 sequencing of roughly 130 peripheral blood samples, made up of 40 to 45 ophthalmopathy patients, roughly 72 hyperthyroidism patients and some 17 progressor patients.

The sample in question was peripheral blood mononuclear cells (PBMCs), obtained at new diagnosis, from a patient treated with antithyroid drugs. The sequence is built from TRBV18 and TRBJ2-2; 6 matching bases give a weak D call of TRBD1. This TCR derives from a woman between 25 and 40 years old with Graves disease. Donor details come from another sample of the same person, matched by shared clones. CDR3 region: CASSPTGSPTGELFF. The DNA sequence reads TGTGCCAGCTCACCTACAGGGTCACCCACCGGGGAGCTGTTTTTT.